A selection of T cell receptor beta chains follows, all from one sample in a study of identical twins. Each CDR3 protein is one row after TCRdb ran MiXCR on the 5' RACE reads. Among 510,000 or so distinct CDR3 sequences, approximately 16% were seen once, and the ten largest hold about 0.4%. These sequences were also reported in another study, on yellow fever vaccine responses in identical twins.

The sample comprised CD4+ T cells sorted from blood. The receptors were sampled from a woman younger than 30 in good health. CDR3s include the opening cysteine and the closing phenylalanine or tryptophan. Each record gives: D gene, V gene, clone size, J gene, CDR3 length, CDR3 protein, CDR3 DNA. D genes are given only for firm matches. Where a row states a size, it is once, few, many or the class of an expanded clone; other rows omit it.

>-|TRBV12-3/TRBV12-4|many|TRBJ1-6|13
CASSPINNSPLHF
TGTGCCAGCAGTCCGATCAACAATTCACCCCTCCACTTT
>-|TRBV11-3|few|TRBJ2-1|13
CASSPEALNEQFF
TGTGCCAGCAGCCCGGAGGCCTTAAATGAGCAGTTCTTC
>-|TRBV9|-|TRBJ2-4|14
CASSVDVLGNIQYF
TGTGCCAGCAGCGTAGACGTTTTAGGAAACATTCAGTACTTC
>-|TRBV20-1|few|TRBJ1-6|12
CSARGANSPLHF
TGCAGTGCTAGAGGCGCGAATTCACCCCTCCACTTT
>TRBD2|TRBV10-3|many|TRBJ2-1|14
CAIRATSGPNEQFF
TGTGCCATCAGGGCTACTAGCGGCCCTAATGAGCAGTTCTTC
>TRBD1|TRBV12-3/TRBV12-4|few|TRBJ1-2|12
CASGKTGFGYTF
TGTGCCAGCGGGAAGACAGGGTTTGGCTACACCTTC
>-|TRBV28|-|TRBJ2-3|16
CASSPPAAGLTDTQYF
TGTGCCAGCAGTCCCCCAGCGGCGGGTCTCACAGATACGCAGTATTTT
>-|TRBV18|-|TRBJ2-5|13
CASSFDRKETQYF
TGTGCCAGCTCATTTGACAGGAAGGAGACCCAGTACTTC
>TRBD2|TRBV4-1|few|TRBJ2-1|16
CASSQDKASGGNEQFF
TGCGCCAGCAGCCAAGATAAGGCTAGCGGAGGAAATGAGCAGTTCTTC
>TRBD1|TRBV5-8|few|TRBJ1-1|14
CASSFDRGLTEAFF
TGTGCCAGCAGCTTCGACAGGGGGCTTACTGAAGCTTTCTTT
>-|TRBV20-1|-|TRBJ2-5|10
CSALAETQYF
TGCAGTGCCCTAGCCGAGACCCAGTACTTC
>-|TRBV10-2|few|TRBJ2-7|13
CASSPGTVYEQYF
TGCGCCAGCAGCCCCGGGACGGTCTACGAGCAGTACTTC
>-|TRBV5-1|few|TRBJ2-2|13
CASRFFGTGELFF
TGCGCCAGCAGGTTCTTCGGCACCGGGGAGCTGTTTTTT
>-|TRBV27|once|TRBJ2-2|13
CASSLSQLGELFF
TGTGCCAGCAGTTTATCCCAATTAGGGGAGCTGTTTTTT
>-|TRBV18|-|TRBJ2-7|11
CASSSGREQYF
TGTGCCAGCTCGTCAGGGCGCGAGCAGTACTTC
>TRBD1|TRBV12-3/TRBV12-4|few|TRBJ2-1|16
CASSLQGQGLRDEQFF
TGTGCCAGCAGTTTACAGGGACAGGGTTTGAGGGATGAGCAGTTCTTC
>TRBD1|TRBV11-2|-|TRBJ2-1|15
CASSTPGTGADEQFF
TGTGCCAGCAGCACACCCGGGACAGGGGCAGATGAGCAGTTCTTC
>TRBD2|TRBV9|-|TRBJ2-1|15
CASSVELAGGGEQFF
TGTGCCAGCAGCGTAGAACTAGCGGGAGGAGGTGAGCAGTTCTTC
>TRBD1|TRBV20-1|-|TRBJ1-1|13
CSARTGSPTEAFF
TGCAGTGCTCGGACAGGGAGTCCCACTGAAGCTTTCTTT
>TRBD2|TRBV9|few|TRBJ2-3|17
CASSSRLSGSGTDTQYF
TGTGCCAGCAGCTCACGTCTTAGCGGGTCTGGCACAGATACGCAGTATTTT
>TRBD2|TRBV5-1|-|TRBJ2-3|17
CASSPVGAGGPRDTQYF
TGCGCCAGCAGCCCAGTGGGAGCGGGGGGCCCCCGAGATACGCAGTATTTT
>-|TRBV29-1|-|TRBJ2-7|12
CSVVGVSYEQYF
TGCAGCGTTGTTGGCGTTTCCTACGAGCAGTACTTC
>TRBD1|TRBV5-1|-|TRBJ2-5|14
CASSSDRGGETRYF
TGCGCCAGCAGCTCAGACAGGGGCGGTGAGACCCGGTACTTC
>-|TRBV28|-|TRBJ2-1|11
CASSDVNEQFF
TGTGCCAGCAGCGATGTGAATGAGCAGTTCTTC
>-|TRBV11-3|few|TRBJ1-1|15
CASSSRGGGDTEAFF
TGTGCCAGCAGCTCAAGGGGCGGGGGGGACACTGAAGCTTTCTTT
>-|TRBV12-3/TRBV12-4|-|TRBJ2-7|15
CASSLSAITSYEQYF
TGTGCCAGCAGTTTATCGGCTATTACCTCCTACGAGCAGTACTTC
>-|TRBV2|-|TRBJ1-2|13
CASRTEGNYGYTF
TGTGCCAGCAGAACGGAGGGTAACTATGGCTACACCTTC
>TRBD1|TRBV6-5|few|TRBJ2-3|16
CASSYSTGSIADTQYF
TGTGCCAGCAGTTACTCGACAGGGAGCATCGCAGATACGCAGTATTTT
>-|TRBV6-5|-|TRBJ2-3|11
CASKVGDTQYF
TGTGCCAGCAAGGTGGGAGATACGCAGTATTTT
>-|TRBV10-2|few|TRBJ2-7|16
CASSESRPLGSYEQYF
TGCGCCAGCAGTGAGTCCCGGCCCTTGGGTTCCTACGAGCAGTACTTC
>-|TRBV24-1|few|TRBJ2-7|10
CASGPREQYF
TGTGCCTCCGGCCCGCGGGAGCAGTACTTC
>-|TRBV24-1|-|TRBJ2-3|16
CATSDLGRPGTDTQYF
TGTGCCACCAGTGACCTCGGAAGGCCAGGCACAGATACGCAGTATTTT
>-|TRBV7-2|few|TRBJ1-4|14
CASSFAGANEKLFF
TGTGCCAGCAGCTTCGCGGGAGCTAATGAAAAACTGTTTTTT
>TRBD2|TRBV2|many|TRBJ2-3|15
CASRRLAGSTDTQYF
TGTGCCAGCAGGAGACTAGCGGGTTCGACAGATACGCAGTATTTT
>TRBD1|TRBV10-3|-|TRBJ1-4|14
CAISPGGFNEKLFF
TGTGCCATCAGCCCAGGGGGCTTTAATGAAAAACTGTTTTTT
>-|TRBV20-1|few|TRBJ2-5|15
CSAADGGEGKETQYF
TGCAGTGCCGCGGATGGGGGAGAGGGCAAAGAGACCCAGTACTTC
>TRBD2|TRBV2|-|TRBJ2-1|16
CASRTSGKISYNEQFF
TGTGCCAGCAGGACTAGCGGTAAAATCTCCTACAATGAGCAGTTCTTC
>-|TRBV6-5|-|TRBJ1-2|15
CASSYSKTGVDGYTF
TGTGCCAGCAGTTACTCCAAGACAGGTGTCGATGGCTACACCTTC
>TRBD1|TRBV28|-|TRBJ1-5|13
CASSADRVQPQHF
TGTGCCAGCAGTGCGGACAGGGTTCAGCCCCAGCATTTT
>TRBD2|TRBV3-1|-|TRBJ2-1|17
CASSQDRGTSGYNEQFF
TGTGCCAGCAGCCAAGATCGGGGGACTAGCGGTTACAATGAGCAGTTCTTC
>-|TRBV15|-|TRBJ2-7|14
CATSRDLVEHEQYF
TGTGCCACCAGCAGAGATCTTGTGGAGCACGAGCAGTACTTC
>TRBD2|TRBV19|few|TRBJ2-1|16
CASSIGGRGSYNEQFF
TGTGCCAGTAGTATTGGGGGGAGGGGATCCTACAATGAGCAGTTCTTC
>TRBD2|TRBV4-1|-|TRBJ2-3|16
CASSQGASGRSDTQYF
TGCGCCAGCAGCCAAGGAGCTAGCGGGAGATCTGATACGCAGTATTTT
>-|TRBV5-1|many|TRBJ2-1|14
CASSLTPGYNEQFF
TGCGCCAGCAGCCTGACACCAGGATACAATGAGCAGTTCTTC
>-|TRBV3-1|-|TRBJ1-2|16
CASSPTYPPGIYGYTF
TGTGCCAGCAGCCCCACCTACCCCCCGGGAATCTATGGCTACACCTTC